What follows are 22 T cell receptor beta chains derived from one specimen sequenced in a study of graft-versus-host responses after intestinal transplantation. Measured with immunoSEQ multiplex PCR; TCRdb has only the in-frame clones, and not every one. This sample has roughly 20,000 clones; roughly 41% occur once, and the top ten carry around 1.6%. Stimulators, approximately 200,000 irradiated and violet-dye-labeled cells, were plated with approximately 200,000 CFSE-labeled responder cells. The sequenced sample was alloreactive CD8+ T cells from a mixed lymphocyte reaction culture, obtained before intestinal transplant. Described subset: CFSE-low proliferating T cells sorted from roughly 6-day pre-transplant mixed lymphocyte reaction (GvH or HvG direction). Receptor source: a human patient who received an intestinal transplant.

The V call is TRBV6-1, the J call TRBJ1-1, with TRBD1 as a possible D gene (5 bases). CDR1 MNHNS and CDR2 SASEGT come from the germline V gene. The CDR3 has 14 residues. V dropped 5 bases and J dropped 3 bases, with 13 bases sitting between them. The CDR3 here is CASSQIRVHTEAFF. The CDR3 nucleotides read TGTGCCAGCAGTCAAATCAGGGTACACACTGAAGCTTTCTTT.

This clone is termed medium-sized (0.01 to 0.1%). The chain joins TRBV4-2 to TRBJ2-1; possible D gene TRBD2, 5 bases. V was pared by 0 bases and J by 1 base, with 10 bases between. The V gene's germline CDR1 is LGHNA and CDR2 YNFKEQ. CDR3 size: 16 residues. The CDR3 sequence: CASSQDLALSYNEQFF. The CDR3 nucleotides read TGTGCCAGCAGCCAAGACCTAGCTCTATCCTACAATGAGCAGTTCTTC.

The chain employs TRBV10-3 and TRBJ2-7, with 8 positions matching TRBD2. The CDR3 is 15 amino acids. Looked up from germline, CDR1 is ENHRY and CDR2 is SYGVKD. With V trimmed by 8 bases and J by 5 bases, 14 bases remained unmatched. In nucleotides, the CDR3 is TGTGCCATCCAGACTAGCGTCCCTAAGAGCCACGAGCAGTACTTC. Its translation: CAIQTSVPKSHEQYF.

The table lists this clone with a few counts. The CDR3 nucleotides read TGTGCCAGCAGCGTAGAACATAGCGGGGGCACCGGGGAGCTGTTTTTT. This sequence encodes CASSVEHSGGTGELFF. The chain carries TRBV9 and TRBJ2-2, with 9 bases fitting TRBD2. Germline CDR1 is SGDLS and CDR2 is YYNGEE. This CDR3 comprises 16 residues. With 0 bases clipped from V and 4 bases from J, the junction kept 4 bases outside the gene matches.

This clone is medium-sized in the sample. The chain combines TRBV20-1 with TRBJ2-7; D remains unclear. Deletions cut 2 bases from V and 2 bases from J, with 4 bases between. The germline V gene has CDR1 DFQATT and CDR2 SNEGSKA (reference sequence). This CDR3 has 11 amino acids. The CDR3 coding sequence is TGCAGTGCTAGAAAGCCCTACGAGCAGTACTTC. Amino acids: CSARKPYEQYF.

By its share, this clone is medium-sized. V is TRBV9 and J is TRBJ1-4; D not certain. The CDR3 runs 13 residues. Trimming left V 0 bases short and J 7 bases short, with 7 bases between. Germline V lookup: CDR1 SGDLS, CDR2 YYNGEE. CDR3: CASSVGGGEKLFF. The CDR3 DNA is TGTGCCAGCAGCGTAGGGGGAGGTGAAAAACTGTTTTTT.

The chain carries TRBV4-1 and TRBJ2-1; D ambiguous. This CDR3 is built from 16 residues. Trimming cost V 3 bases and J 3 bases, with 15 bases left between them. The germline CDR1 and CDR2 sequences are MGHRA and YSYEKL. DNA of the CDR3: TGCGCCAGCAGCCAGGTACCAGGTTCGGGCTACAATGAGCAGTTCTTC. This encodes CASSQVPGSGYNEQFF.

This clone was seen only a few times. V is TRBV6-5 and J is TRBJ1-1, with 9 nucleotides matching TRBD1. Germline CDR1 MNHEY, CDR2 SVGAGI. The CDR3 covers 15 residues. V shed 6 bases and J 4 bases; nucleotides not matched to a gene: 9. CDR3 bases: TGTGCCAGCAGGAGTACAGGGGGCGCGGGCACTGAAGCTTTCTTT. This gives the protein CASRSTGGAGTEAFF.

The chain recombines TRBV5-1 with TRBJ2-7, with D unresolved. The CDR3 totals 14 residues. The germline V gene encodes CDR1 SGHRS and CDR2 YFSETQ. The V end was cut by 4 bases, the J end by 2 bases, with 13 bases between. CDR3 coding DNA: TGCGCCAGCAGCGTGCTGGCGGAGACCTACGAGCAGTACTTC. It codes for CASSVLAETYEQYF.

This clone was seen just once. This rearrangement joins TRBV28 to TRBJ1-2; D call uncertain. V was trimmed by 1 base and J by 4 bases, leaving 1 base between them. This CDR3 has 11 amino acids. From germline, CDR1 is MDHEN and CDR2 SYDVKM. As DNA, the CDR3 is TGTGCCAGCAGTTTATCCTATGGCTACACCTTC. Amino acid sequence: CASSLSYGYTF.

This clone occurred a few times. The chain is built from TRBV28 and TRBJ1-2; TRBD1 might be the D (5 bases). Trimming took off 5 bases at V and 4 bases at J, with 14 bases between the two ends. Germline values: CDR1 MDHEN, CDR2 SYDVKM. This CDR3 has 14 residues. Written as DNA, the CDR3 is TGTGCCAGCAGTCCGACGGGACGCCCCTATGGCTACACCTTC. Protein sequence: CASSPTGRPYGYTF.

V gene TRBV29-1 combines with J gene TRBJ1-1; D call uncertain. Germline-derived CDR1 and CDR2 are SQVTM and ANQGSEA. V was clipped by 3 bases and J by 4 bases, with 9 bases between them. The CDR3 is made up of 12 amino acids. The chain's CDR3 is CSVDWPGTEAFF. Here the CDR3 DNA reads TGCAGCGTTGATTGGCCTGGCACTGAAGCTTTCTTT.

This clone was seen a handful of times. In nucleotides, the CDR3 is TGCGCCAGCAGCCAAGATTGGGGGGCGGGTTACGAGCAGTACTTC. Amino acids: CASSQDWGAGYEQYF. This chain joins TRBV4-1 and TRBJ2-7; the D call may be TRBD1 or TRBD2 (6 bases each). V shed 0 bases and J shed 4 bases, with 13 bases lying between them. The CDR3 consists of 15 residues. The germline V gene has CDR1 MGHRA and CDR2 YSYEKL.

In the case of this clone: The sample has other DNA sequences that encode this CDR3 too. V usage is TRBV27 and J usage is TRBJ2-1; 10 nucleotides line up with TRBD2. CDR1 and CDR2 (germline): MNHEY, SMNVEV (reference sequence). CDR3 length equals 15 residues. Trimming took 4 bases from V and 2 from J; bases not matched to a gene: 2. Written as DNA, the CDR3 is TGTGCCAGCAGTTCGGGGACTAGCGCCTACAATGAGCAGTTCTTC. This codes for CASSSGTSAYNEQFF.

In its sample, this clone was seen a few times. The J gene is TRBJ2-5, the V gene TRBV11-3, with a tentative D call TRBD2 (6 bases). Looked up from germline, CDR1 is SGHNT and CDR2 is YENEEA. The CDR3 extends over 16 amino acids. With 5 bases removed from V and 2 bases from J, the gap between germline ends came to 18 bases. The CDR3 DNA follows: TGTGCCAGCAGCCCTCAGGATAGCGCGGGGCAAGAGACCCAGTACTTC. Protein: CASSPQDSAGQETQYF. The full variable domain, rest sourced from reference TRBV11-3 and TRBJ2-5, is EAGVVQSPRYKIIEKKQPVAFWCNPISGHNTLYWYLQNLGQGPELLIRYENEEAVDDSQLPKDRFSAERLKGVDSTLKIQPAELGDSAVYLCASSPQDSAGQETQYFGPGTRLLVL.

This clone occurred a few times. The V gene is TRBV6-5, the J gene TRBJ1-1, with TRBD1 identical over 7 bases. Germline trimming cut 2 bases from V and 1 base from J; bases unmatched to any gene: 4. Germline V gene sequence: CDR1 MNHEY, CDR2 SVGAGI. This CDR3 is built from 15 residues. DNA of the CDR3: TGTGCCAGCAGTTACGGAGGGGGCAGGAACACTGAAGCTTTCTTT. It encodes CASSYGGGRNTEAFF.

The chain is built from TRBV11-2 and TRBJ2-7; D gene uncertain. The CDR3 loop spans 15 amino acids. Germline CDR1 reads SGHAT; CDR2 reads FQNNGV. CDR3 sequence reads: CAIFFKQKTAYEQYF. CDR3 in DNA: TGTGCTATTTTTTTCAAGCAGAAGACGGCATACGAGCAGTACTTC.

CDR3 DNA: TGTGCCAGCAGCCCCCAACGGGACTCCGAGCAGTTCTTC. Translating gives CASSPQRDSEQFF. The chain carries TRBV7-2 and TRBJ2-1; D perhaps matches TRBD2 (6 bases). The CDR3 totals 13 residues. CDR1 and CDR2 from the germline V gene are SGHTA and FQGNSA. V gave up 5 bases and J gave up 10 bases, with 15 bases separating them.

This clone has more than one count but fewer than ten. The CDR3 region is CASSPGQGAEAFF. The CDR3 bases are TGTGCCAGCAGCCCGGGACAGGGTGCTGAAGCTTTCTTT. The chain carries TRBV11-2 and TRBJ1-1, with 9 bases lining up with TRBD1. The germline CDR1 and CDR2 sequences are SGHAT and FQNNGV. V gave up 5 bases and J gave up 6 bases; unmatched junction bases: 4. CDR3 length: 13 residues.

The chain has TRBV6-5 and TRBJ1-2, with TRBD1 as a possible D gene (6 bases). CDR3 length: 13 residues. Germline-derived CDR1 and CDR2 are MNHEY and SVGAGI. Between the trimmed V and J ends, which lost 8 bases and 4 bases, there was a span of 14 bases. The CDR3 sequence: CASGMTGIYGYTF. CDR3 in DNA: TGTGCCAGCGGGATGACAGGAATCTATGGCTACACCTTC.

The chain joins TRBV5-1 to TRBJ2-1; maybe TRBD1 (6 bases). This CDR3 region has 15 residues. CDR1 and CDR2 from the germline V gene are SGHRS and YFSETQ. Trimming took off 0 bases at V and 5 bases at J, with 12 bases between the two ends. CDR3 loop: CASSLDRVLNNEQFF. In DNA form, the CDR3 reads TGCGCCAGCAGCTTGGACAGGGTGCTCAACAATGAGCAGTTCTTC. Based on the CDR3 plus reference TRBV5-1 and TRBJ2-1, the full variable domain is KAGVTQTPRYLIKTRGQQVTLSCSPISGHRSVSWYQQTPGQGLQFLFEYFSETQRNKGNFPGRFSGRQFSNSRSEMNVSTLELGDSALYLCASSLDRVLNNEQFFGPGTRLTVL.

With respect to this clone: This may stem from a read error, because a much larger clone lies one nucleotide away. CDR3 residues: CASSPGGGNIQYF. The CDR3 DNA reads as TGTGCCAGCAGCCCGGGCGGAGGGAACATTCAGTACTTC. The chain couples TRBV9 to TRBJ2-4; D perhaps matches TRBD2 (6 bases). V shed 4 bases and J shed 7 bases, with 12 bases lying between them. CDR1 SGDLS and CDR2 YYNGEE come from the germline V gene. This CDR3 has 13 amino acids.